In its sample, the clone carrying this TCR beta chain was seen many times. Its antigen remains unknown. The use of a sample-barcoded 5' primer and a J-beta primer mix characterized a second PCR of 7 to 11 cycles. Sequencing recovered at least 2.5 million CDR3-containing paired-end reads from each sample. A single record per CDR3 protein comes from TCRdb applying MiXCR to the 5' RACE reads. The sample shows hundreds of thousands of distinct CDR3 sequences, 32% of them seen only once. This entry belongs to a study of blood T cells in healthy people across ages. Trimming cost V 2 bases and J 6 bases, with 14 bases left between them. This CDR3 is 14 amino acids long. CDR1 and CDR2 (germline): MDHEN, SYDVKM. Findings and caveats of the study: CMV status of donors was not determined, possibly confounding expanded clonotype changes. Age showed a roughly linear inverse relationship with TCR beta diversity per million T cells.

The sequence was obtained from a woman over 75 in good health. V and J are TRBV28 and TRBJ2-7; D might be TRBD1 or TRBD2, each matching 6 bases. The sample comprised blood. This chain's CDR3 is CASSLRVQGGEQYF. The CDR3 DNA reads TGTGCCAGCAGTTTAAGGGTACAGGGAGGCGAGCAGTACTTC.